A single T cell receptor (beta chain) is shown here with its context. No antigen is known for it. These data come from a study of blood T cells in healthy people across ages. Study at large: About one barcoded TCR beta cDNA was captured per two T cells.

Germline loops: CDR1 LNHDA, CDR2 SQIVND (reference sequence). Trimming cost V 1 base and J 8 bases, with 17 bases left between them. There are 15 residues in the CDR3. Combining a sample-barcoded 5' primer with a J-beta primer mix, a second PCR ran for roughly 7 to 11 cycles. At least 2.5 million CDR3-containing paired-end reads were obtained per sample. TCRdb reprocessed the 5' RACE reads with MiXCR, giving one entry per CDR3 protein. The profile shows almost 800,000 distinct CDR3 sequences, roughly 60% of them singletons. Findings and caveats of the study: Roughly linearly, TCR beta diversity per million T cells fell as age increased.

Per-sample PBMC isolation yielded at least 6.5 million cells. This sequence originates from a man aged 30 to 45 in good health. The chain is built from TRBV19 and TRBJ1-2; D is unresolved. Material: blood. CDR3 in DNA: TGTGCCAGTAGTATAGGTCCAGACGGGTCAGGCGGCTACACCTTC. Its translation: CASSIGPDGSGGYTF.